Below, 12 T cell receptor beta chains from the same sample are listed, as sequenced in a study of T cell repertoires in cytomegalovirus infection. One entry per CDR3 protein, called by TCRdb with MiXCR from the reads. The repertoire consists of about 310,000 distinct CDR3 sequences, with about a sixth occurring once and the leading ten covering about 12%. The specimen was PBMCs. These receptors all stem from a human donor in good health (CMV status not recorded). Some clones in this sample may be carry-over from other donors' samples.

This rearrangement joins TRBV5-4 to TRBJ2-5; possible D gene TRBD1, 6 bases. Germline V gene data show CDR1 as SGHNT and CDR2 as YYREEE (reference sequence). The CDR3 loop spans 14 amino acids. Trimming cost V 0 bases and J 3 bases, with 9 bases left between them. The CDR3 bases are TGTGCCAGCAGCTTGGGGGACACAAAAGAGACCCAGTACTTC. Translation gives CASSLGDTKETQYF.

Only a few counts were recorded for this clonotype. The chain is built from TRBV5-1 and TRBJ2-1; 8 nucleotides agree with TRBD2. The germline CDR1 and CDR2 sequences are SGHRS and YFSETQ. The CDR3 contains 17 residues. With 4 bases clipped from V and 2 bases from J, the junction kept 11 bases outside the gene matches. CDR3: CASSLTTGGAPYNEQFF. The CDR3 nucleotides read TGCGCCAGCAGCCTCACCACCGGGGGGGCTCCCTACAATGAGCAGTTCTTC.

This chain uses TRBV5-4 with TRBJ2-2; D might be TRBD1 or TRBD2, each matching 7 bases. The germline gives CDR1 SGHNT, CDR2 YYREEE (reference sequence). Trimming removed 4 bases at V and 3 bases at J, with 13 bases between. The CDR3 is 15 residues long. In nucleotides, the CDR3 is TGTGCCAGCAGCCCGACAGGGAGGGACACCGGGGAGCTGTTTTTT. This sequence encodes CASSPTGRDTGELFF.

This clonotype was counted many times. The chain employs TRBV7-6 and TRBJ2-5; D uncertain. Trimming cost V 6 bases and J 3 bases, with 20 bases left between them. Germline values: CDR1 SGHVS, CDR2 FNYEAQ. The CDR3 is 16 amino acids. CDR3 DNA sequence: TGTGCCAGCAGTCGCTTTCGTGAAGGGTGGGAAGAGACCCAGTACTTC. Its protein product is CASSRFREGWEETQYF.

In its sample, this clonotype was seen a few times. CDR3 DNA sequence: TGTGCCAGCAGCTGGGGGACAGGGGTTCTCGATAATTCACCCCTCCACTTT. It encodes CASSWGTGVLDNSPLHF. The chain combines TRBV7-9 with TRBJ1-6; TRBD1 agrees at 10 bases. J gave up 5 bases and V 4 bases, and 8 bases lay outside the gene matches. The CDR3 extends over 17 amino acids. Per the germline V gene, CDR1 is SEHNR and CDR2 is FQNEAQ (reference sequence).

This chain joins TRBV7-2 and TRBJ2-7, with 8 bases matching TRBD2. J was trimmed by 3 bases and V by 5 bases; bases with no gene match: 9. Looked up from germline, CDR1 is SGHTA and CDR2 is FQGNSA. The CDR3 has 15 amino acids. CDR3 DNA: TGTGCCAGCAGCCCTCAAGCCGGGGGGGACTACGAGCAGTACTTC. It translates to CASSPQAGGDYEQYF.

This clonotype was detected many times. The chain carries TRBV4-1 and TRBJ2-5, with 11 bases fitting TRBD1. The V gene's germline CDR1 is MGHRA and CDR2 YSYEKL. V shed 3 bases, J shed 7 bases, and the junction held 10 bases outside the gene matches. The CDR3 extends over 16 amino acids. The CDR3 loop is CASSQPGTGGYGTQYF. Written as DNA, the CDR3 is TGCGCCAGCAGCCAGCCGGGGACAGGGGGTTACGGGACCCAGTACTTC.

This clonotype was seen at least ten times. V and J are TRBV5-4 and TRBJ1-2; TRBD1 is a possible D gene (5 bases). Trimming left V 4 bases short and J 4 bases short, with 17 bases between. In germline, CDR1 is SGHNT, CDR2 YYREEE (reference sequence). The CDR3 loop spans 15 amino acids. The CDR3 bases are TGTGCCAGCAGCGCGGGACCAAACTTCGGCTATGGCTACACCTTC. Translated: CASSAGPNFGYGYTF.

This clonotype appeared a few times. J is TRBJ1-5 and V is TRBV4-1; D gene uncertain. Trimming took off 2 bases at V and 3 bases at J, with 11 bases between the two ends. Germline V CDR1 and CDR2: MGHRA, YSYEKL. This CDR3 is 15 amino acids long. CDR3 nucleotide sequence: TGCGCCAGCAGCCAATCCGACCGGGACAATCAGCCCCAGCATTTT. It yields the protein CASSQSDRDNQPQHF.

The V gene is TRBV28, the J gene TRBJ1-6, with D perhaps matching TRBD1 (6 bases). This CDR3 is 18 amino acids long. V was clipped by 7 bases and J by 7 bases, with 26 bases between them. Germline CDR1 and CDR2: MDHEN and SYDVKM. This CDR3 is CASTPPWGARSMNSPLHF. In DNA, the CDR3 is TGTGCCAGCACCCCGCCCTGGGGGGCACGGTCAATGAATTCACCCCTCCACTTT. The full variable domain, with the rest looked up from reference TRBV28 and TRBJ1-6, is DVKVTQSSRYLVKRTGEKVFLECVQDMDHENMFWYRQDPGLGLRLIYFSYDVKMKEKGDIPEGYSVSREKKERFSLILESASTNQTSMYLCASTPPWGARSMNSPLHFGNGTRLTVT.

This CDR3 is CSASADRGLYGYTF. The DNA for the CDR3 is TGCAGTGCTAGTGCGGACAGGGGGCTCTATGGCTACACCTTC. This rearrangement joins TRBV20-1 to TRBJ1-2, with 11 positions matching TRBD1. CDR3 length equals 14 residues. Trimming took 3 bases from V and 4 from J; bases not matched to a gene: 4. Per germline, CDR1 DFQATT and CDR2 SNEGSKA (reference sequence).

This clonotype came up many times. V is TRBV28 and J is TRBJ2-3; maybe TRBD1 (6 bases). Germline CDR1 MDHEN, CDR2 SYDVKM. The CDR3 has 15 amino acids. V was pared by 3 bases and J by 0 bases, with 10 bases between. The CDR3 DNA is TGTGCCAGCAGTTTTCCCGACAGGAGCACAGATACGCAGTATTTT. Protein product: CASSFPDRSTDTQYF. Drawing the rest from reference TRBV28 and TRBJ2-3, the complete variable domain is DVKVTQSSRYLVKRTGEKVFLECVQDMDHENMFWYRQDPGLGLRLIYFSYDVKMKEKGDIPEGYSVSREKKERFSLILESASTNQTSMYLCASSFPDRSTDTQYFGPGTRLTVL.